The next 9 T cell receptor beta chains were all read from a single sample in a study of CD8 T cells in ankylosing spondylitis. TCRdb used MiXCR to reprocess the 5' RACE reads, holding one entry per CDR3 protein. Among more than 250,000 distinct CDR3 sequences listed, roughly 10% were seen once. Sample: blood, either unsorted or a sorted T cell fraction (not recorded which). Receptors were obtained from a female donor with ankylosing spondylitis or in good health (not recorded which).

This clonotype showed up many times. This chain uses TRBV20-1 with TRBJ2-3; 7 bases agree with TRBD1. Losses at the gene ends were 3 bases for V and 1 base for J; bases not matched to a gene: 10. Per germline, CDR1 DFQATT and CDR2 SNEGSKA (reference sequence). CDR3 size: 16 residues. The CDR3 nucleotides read TGCAGTGCTAGTAACTACAGGGGCCTGGGCACAGATACGCAGTATTTT. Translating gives CSASNYRGLGTDTQYF.

Here the CDR3 reads CASSMIRGSLPYEQYF. The CDR3 DNA is TGTGCCAGCAGCATGATCAGGGGGAGCCTTCCCTACGAGCAGTACTTC. The chain joins TRBV11-1 to TRBJ2-7; 7 bases are shared with TRBD1. CDR1 SGHAT and CDR2 FQDESV come from the germline V gene (reference sequence). The CDR3 is 16 residues long. J was trimmed by 2 bases and V by 5 bases; bases with no gene match: 12.

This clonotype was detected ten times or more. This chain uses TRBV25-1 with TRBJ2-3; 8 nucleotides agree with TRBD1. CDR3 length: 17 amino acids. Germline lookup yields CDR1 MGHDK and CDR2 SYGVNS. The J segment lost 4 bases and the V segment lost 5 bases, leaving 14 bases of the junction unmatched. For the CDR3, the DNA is TGTGCCAGCAGTCCACGGAGGACAGGGTTTATTGCAGATACGCAGTATTTT. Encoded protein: CASSPRRTGFIADTQYF.

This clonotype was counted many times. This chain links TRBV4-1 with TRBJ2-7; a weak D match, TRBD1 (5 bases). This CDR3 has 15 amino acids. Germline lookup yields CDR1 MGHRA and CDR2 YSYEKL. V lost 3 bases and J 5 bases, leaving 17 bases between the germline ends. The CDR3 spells CASSQTGQANDEQYF. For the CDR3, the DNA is TGCGCCAGCAGCCAGACCGGACAAGCAAACGACGAGCAGTACTTC.

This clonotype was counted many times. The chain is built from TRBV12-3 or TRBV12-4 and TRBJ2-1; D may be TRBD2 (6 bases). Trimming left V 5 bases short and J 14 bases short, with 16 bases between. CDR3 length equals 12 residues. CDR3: CASSLPEGKKFF. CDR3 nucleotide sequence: TGTGCCAGCAGTCTTCCGGAGGGGAAAAAGTTCTTC.

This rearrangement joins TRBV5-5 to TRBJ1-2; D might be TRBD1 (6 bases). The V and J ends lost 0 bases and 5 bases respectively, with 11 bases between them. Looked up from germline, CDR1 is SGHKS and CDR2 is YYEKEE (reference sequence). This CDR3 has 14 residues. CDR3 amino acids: CASSLVPGTYGYTF. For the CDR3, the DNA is TGTGCCAGCAGCTTGGTACCGGGGACATATGGCTACACCTTC.

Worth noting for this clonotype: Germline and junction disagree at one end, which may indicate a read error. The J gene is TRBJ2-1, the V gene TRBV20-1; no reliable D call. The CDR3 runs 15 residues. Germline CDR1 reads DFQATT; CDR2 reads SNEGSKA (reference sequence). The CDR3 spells CCAARIKAGYNEQFF. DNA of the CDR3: TGCTGTGCGGCTAGGATAAAAGCCGGATACAATGAGCAGTTCTTC.

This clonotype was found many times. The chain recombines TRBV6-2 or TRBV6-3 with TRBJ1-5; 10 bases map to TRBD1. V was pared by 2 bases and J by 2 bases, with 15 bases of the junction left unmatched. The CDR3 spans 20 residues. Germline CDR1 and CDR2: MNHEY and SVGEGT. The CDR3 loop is CASSYAELTGGAGGNQPQHF. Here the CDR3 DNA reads TGTGCCAGCAGTTACGCCGAGTTGACAGGGGGCGCGGGGGGCAATCAGCCCCAGCATTTT.

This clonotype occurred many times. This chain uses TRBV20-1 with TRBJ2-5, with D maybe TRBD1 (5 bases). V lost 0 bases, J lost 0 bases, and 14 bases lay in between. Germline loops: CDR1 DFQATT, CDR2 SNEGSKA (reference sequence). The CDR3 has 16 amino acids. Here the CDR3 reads CSARDYGTGHQETQYF. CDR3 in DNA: TGCAGTGCTAGAGATTACGGCACAGGTCACCAAGAGACCCAGTACTTC.